A single sample is the source of the 15 T cell receptor beta chains below, sequenced in a study of shared clonotypes between healthy human individuals. Profiled with immunoSEQ multiplex PCR; TCRdb holds only in-frame clones, not every one. The repertoire consists of 2,100,000 or so clones, with 90% to 97% occurring once and the leading ten covering around 0.13%. The source material was naive CD4+ T cells sorted from blood. The subset was: CD45RA+ positively selected. The source of these receptors is a man younger than 35 in good health.

The chain combines TRBV5-1 with TRBJ2-5, with D possibly matching TRBD1 (6 bases). Per the germline V gene, CDR1 is SGHRS and CDR2 is YFSETQ. V gave up 3 bases and J gave up 5 bases, with 20 bases separating them. The CDR3 totals 16 residues. CDR3 loop: CASSSGRWGLEETQYF. DNA for the CDR3: TGCGCCAGCAGCTCGGGACGTTGGGGGCTGGAGGAGACCCAGTACTTC.

The gene calls are TRBV6-1 and TRBJ2-1; D could derive from TRBD1 or TRBD2 (7 bases each). This CDR3 has 17 residues. The germline gives CDR1 MNHNS, CDR2 SASEGT. V lost 1 base and J lost 4, with 17 bases in between. The CDR3 DNA sequence: TGTGCCAGCAGTGAAGAAAGCAGGGGGGGTCCATACAATGAGCAGTTCTTC. Its translation: CASSEESRGGPYNEQFF.

This chain joins TRBV14 and TRBJ2-3; D may be TRBD1 or TRBD2 (5 bases each). In germline, CDR1 is SGHDN, CDR2 FVKESK. This CDR3 has 13 residues. Trimming took 1 base from V and 7 from J, leaving 9 bases between them. Written as DNA, the CDR3 is TGTGCCAGCAGCCAAGGGGGGAGCAATACGCAGTATTTT. Translated, it gives CASSQGGSNTQYF.

The chain carries TRBV19 and TRBJ1-3; no clear D gene. The CDR3 totals 14 residues. Germline V lookup: CDR1 LNHDA, CDR2 SQIVND (reference sequence). Trimming shortened V by 4 bases and J by 0 bases, and 7 bases separated the two germline ends. The DNA of the CDR3 is TGTGCCAGTAGTAAGACACGCTCTGGAAACACCATATATTTT. This sequence encodes CASSKTRSGNTIYF.

V gene TRBV2 combines with J gene TRBJ1-2; 12 bases are a match to TRBD1. Germline V gives CDR1 SNHLY, CDR2 FYNNEI. The CDR3 runs 14 residues. V dropped 5 bases and J dropped 8; count of bases not matched to a gene: 6. The chain's CDR3 is CASSTGTGGRGYTF. The CDR3 DNA reads TGTGCCAGCAGTACCGGGACAGGGGGCCGGGGCTACACCTTC. Based on the CDR3 plus reference TRBV2 and TRBJ1-2, the full variable domain is EPEVTQTPSHQVTQMGQEVILRCVPISNHLYFYWYRQILGQKVEFLVSFYNNEISEKSEIFDDQFSVERPDGSNFTLKIRSTKLEDSAMYFCASSTGTGGRGYTFGSGTRLTVV.

V usage is TRBV29-1 and J usage is TRBJ2-1; 9 bases map to TRBD1. The CDR3 sequence is 12 residues long. Trimming removed 7 bases from V and 7 bases from J; junction bases left unmatched: 5. Germline CDR1 and CDR2: SQVTM and ANQGSEA. The CDR3 loop is CSAGQGMNEQFF. The CDR3 DNA follows: TGCAGCGCAGGACAGGGGATGAATGAGCAGTTCTTC.

About this clone: The sample contains more than one DNA sequence encoding this CDR3. V is TRBV5-1 and J is TRBJ1-4; 10 nucleotides line up with TRBD1. The CDR3 sequence is 14 residues long. The trim removed 4 bases at V and 8 bases at J, leaving 5 bases unmatched. The germline gives CDR1 SGHRS, CDR2 YFSETQ. The CDR3 protein is CASSLEGQGEKLFF. CDR3 in DNA: TGCGCCAGCAGCCTGGAGGGACAGGGGGAAAAACTGTTTTTT.

This chain joins TRBV14 and TRBJ2-5, with D perhaps matching TRBD1 (6 bases). CDR3 length equals 13 residues. V lost 1 base to trimming and J lost 8 bases, with 11 bases between them. CDR1 SGHDN and CDR2 FVKESK come from the germline V gene. The CDR3 coding sequence is TGTGCCAGCAGCCAAGGGACAGTGGGAACCCAGTACTTC. Translating gives CASSQGTVGTQYF.

Comments on this clone: The same CDR3 is also encoded by other DNA sequences in this sample. The gene calls are TRBV11-3 and TRBJ2-5; 8 positions match TRBD2. Germline V gene sequence: CDR1 SGHNT, CDR2 YENEEA. The V segment lost 5 bases and the J segment 5 bases; nucleotides outside the gene matches: 4. The CDR3 totals 13 residues. Written as DNA, the CDR3 is TGTGCCAGCAGCCGGGGGGGTCTCGAGACCCAGTACTTC. Protein: CASSRGGLETQYF.

The chain combines TRBV7-2 with TRBJ2-1; 7 bases align to TRBD2. The germline V gene encodes CDR1 SGHTA and CDR2 FQGNSA. This CDR3 region has 14 residues. Trimming at V came to 4 bases and at J to 6 bases, leaving 6 bases not matched to a gene. The CDR3, as DNA: TGTGCCAGCAGCTCTGGACTAGGGTCCAATGAGCAGTTCTTC. It specifies CASSSGLGSNEQFF.

The chain joins TRBV12-2 to TRBJ2-1; the table's TRBD2 call for D was not verified on the DNA. TRBV12-2 corresponds to a pseudogene. The CDR3 has 15 amino acids. The CDR3 coding sequence is TGTGCAAGTCGCTTAGTTGGGGCGGGAGAGGGTGAGCAGTTCTTC. Residues: CASRLVGAGEGEQFF.

The J gene is TRBJ1-1, the V gene TRBV29-1; no clear D gene. Trimming removed 6 bases at V and 1 base at J, with 12 bases between. The CDR3 has 13 amino acids. Germline CDR1 and CDR2: SQVTM and ANQGSEA. CDR3: CSVIGSPNTEAFF. CDR3 nucleotide sequence: TGCAGCGTCATAGGGTCTCCGAACACTGAAGCTTTCTTT.

This chain joins TRBV19 and TRBJ2-7; the match to TRBD1 covers 9 bases. Germline values: CDR1 LNHDA, CDR2 SQIVND (reference sequence). This CDR3 has 17 amino acids. V lost 6 bases to trimming and J lost 4 bases; unmatched junction nucleotides: 16. CDR3 bases: TGTGCCAGTAGCGCCCGAGGACAGGGGATTTTACCATACGAGCAGTACTTC. This codes for CASSARGQGILPYEQYF.

V gene TRBV9 combines with J gene TRBJ1-6; D is undetermined. This CDR3 is built from 17 residues. Per the germline V gene, CDR1 is SGDLS and CDR2 is YYNGEE. The germline V and J ends were trimmed by 4 bases and 0 bases, with 14 bases remaining between them. The CDR3, as DNA: TGTGCCAGCAGCCCCGGTGGCAGCCGCTCCTATAATTCACCCCTCCACTTT. Its protein is CASSPGGSRSYNSPLHF.

Turning to this clone: The junction departs from the called germline gene at one end, perhaps through a read error. The rearrangement uses TRBV7-7 and TRBJ1-2; perhaps TRBD1 as D (5 bases). Germline assignment: CDR1 SSHAT and CDR2 FNYEAQ (reference sequence). The CDR3 has 13 amino acids. The CDR3 protein is CASSLVVGDGYTF. The CDR3 DNA is TGTGCTAGCAGCTTAGTGGTGGGGGATGGCTACACCTTC. The variable domain in full, completed from reference TRBV7-7 and TRBJ1-2, reads GAGVSQSPRYKVTKRGQDVTLRCDPISSHATLYWYQQALGQGPEFLTYFNYEAQPDKSGLPSDRFSAERPEGSISTLTIQRTEQRDSAMYRCASSLVVGDGYTFGSGTRLTVV.